This is a list of T cell receptor beta chains from one sample in a study of sequential checkpoint blockade in melanoma. Generated by immunoSEQ multiplex PCR, the TCRdb table keeps only in-frame clones and is missing some. The profile shows 30,000 to 40,000 clones, 70% to 90% of them singletons. Sequencing used CD8+ T cells sorted from blood (inferred from file names), obtained from a patient given nivolumab and ipilimumab in sequence. The receptor source for this set is a human donor with melanoma. The CDR3 runs from the conserved cysteine through the conserved F or W. The order of the fields is J gene, V gene, D gene, clone size, CDR3 protein, CDR3 DNA. The D gene is left open where the match is weak. The size entry is marked missing in some rows and otherwise reads once, few, many or a size class.

TRBJ1-1 TRBV5-1 TRBD1 . CASSLNRGLSTEAFF TGCGCCAGCAGCTTGAACAGGGGCTTAAGCACTGAAGCTTTCTTT
TRBJ1-1 TRBV28 . . CASSLRGAAGTEAFF TGTGCCAGCAGTTTACGGGGGGCCGCGGGGACTGAAGCTTTCTTT
TRBJ2-1 TRBV7-3 . . CASSSLDSPHNEQFF TGTGCCAGCAGCTCACTAGATTCCCCCCACAATGAGCAGTTCTTC
TRBJ1-5 TRBV6-5 . . CASSYQGLGQPQHF TGTGCCAGCAGTTATCAGGGGCTGGGTCAGCCCCAGCATTTT
TRBJ2-1 TRBV7-7 . . CASSLEPSPGEQFF TGTGCCAGCAGCTTAGAACCTAGTCCGGGTGAGCAGTTCTTC
TRBJ2-3 TRBV13 . . CASSSGRYSDTQYF TGTGCCAGCAGCTCAGGACGGTACTCAGATACGCAGTATTTT
TRBJ2-3 TRBV6-5 TRBD2 . CASSYAGTITDTQYF TGTGCCAGCAGTTACGCCGGGACTATCACAGATACGCAGTATTTT
TRBJ2-1 TRBV10-3 TRBD2 once CAVLKLGGRAYNEQFF TGTGCCGTCCTCAAGTTGGGCGGGAGGGCCTATAATGAGCAGTTCTTC
TRBJ2-2 TRBV19 . . CASSGSGNTGELFF TGTGCCAGTAGCGGTTCAGGGAACACCGGGGAGCTGTTTTTT
TRBJ2-5 TRBV30 . once CAWEQGDETQYF TGTGCCTGGGAACAGGGAGACGAGACCCAGTACTTC
TRBJ1-1 TRBV7-6 . . CASSSVRGESNTEAFF TGTGCCAGCAGCTCCGTTAGGGGCGAATCGAACACTGAAGCTTTCTTT
TRBJ1-2 TRBV11-2 . . CASSRWGTSNYGYTF TGTGCCAGCAGCCGTTGGGGGACTTCTAACTATGGCTACACCTTC
TRBJ2-3 TRBV27 . . CASMSYQGSQYF TGTGCCAGCATGTCCTACCAGGGTTCGCAGTATTTT
TRBJ1-1 TRBV5-1 TRBD1 . CASSLGYRGQSYRTEAFF TGCGCCAGCAGCTTGGGGTATAGGGGGCAATCGTATCGGACTGAAGCTTTCTTT
TRBJ2-1 TRBV7-2 . . CASSLGGGWYSYNEQFF TGTGCCAGCAGCTTAGGAGGAGGGTGGTACTCCTACAATGAGCAGTTCTTC
TRBJ2-3 TRBV6-6 TRBD2 . CASSSGTSGTTDTQYF TGTGCCAGCAGTTCGGGGACTAGCGGGACCACAGATACGCAGTATTTT
TRBJ1-2 TRBV7-9 TRBD1 . CASSLAGTGWVSGYTF TGTGCCAGCAGCTTAGCCGGGACAGGGTGGGTATCTGGCTACACCTTC
TRBJ1-4 TRBV11-2 TRBD1 few CASSLFFPTQGDEKLFF TGTGCCAGCAGCTTATTCTTTCCGACTCAGGGGGACGAAAAACTGTTTTTT
TRBJ2-1 TRBV7-3 TRBD2 few CASSSLAGDYNEQFF TGTGCCAGCAGCTCTCTAGCGGGAGATTACAATGAGCAGTTCTTC
TRBJ2-1 TRBV10-3 TRBD2 . CAISGASSGTYNEQFF TGTGCCATCAGTGGGGCGTCTAGCGGGACTTACAATGAGCAGTTCTTC
TRBJ2-1 TRBV5-1 . . CASSLYNYNEQFF TGCGCCAGCAGTCTTTACAACTACAATGAGCAGTTCTTC
TRBJ2-1 TRBV29-1 . . CSPRLLPYNEQFF TGCAGCCCAAGACTACTGCCCTACAATGAGCAGTTCTTC
TRBJ1-5 TRBV19 TRBD1 few CASETGGDQPQHF TGTGCCAGTGAGACAGGGGGCGATCAGCCCCAGCATTTT
TRBJ2-5 TRBV12-5 TRBD1 . CASGLRTGAVRTETQYF TGTGCTAGTGGTTTGAGGACAGGGGCCGTTCGAACGGAGACCCAGTACTTC
TRBJ2-7 TRBV14 TRBD2 . CASSQGLAEVYEQYF TGTGCCAGCAGCCAGGGACTAGCGGAGGTATACGAGCAGTACTTC
TRBJ2-5 TRBV7-8 TRBD2 . CASSLDEGREKTQYF TGTGCCAGCAGCCTCGACGAGGGGAGGGAAAAGACCCAGTACTTC
TRBJ1-1 TRBV7-6 . once CASSPGAGTEAFF TGTGCCAGCAGCCCCGGTGCAGGCACTGAAGCTTTCTTT
TRBJ2-5 TRBV19 TRBD1 . CASSIFGTGAVGDETQYF TGTGCCAGTAGTATATTCGGCACAGGGGCAGTTGGGGACGAGACCCAGTACTTC
TRBJ1-3 TRBV30 . . CAWSGGLLLSGNTIYF TGTGCCTGGAGTGGGGGACTGCTACTCTCTGGAAACACCATATATTTT
TRBJ1-1 TRBV29-1 . . CSVAVNTEAFF TGCAGCGTTGCGGTGAACACTGAAGCTTTCTTT
TRBJ2-1 TRBV7-3 . . CASSTTGGGFNEQFF TGTGCCAGCAGCACAACAGGGGGAGGGTTCAATGAGCAGTTCTTC
TRBJ2-3 TRBV13 . once CASSTFTDTQYF TGTGCCAGCAGCACTTTCACAGATACGCAGTATTTT
TRBJ2-7 TRBV5-4 . . CASSPGGSVYEQYF TGTGCCAGCAGTCCCGGGGGTAGCGTCTACGAGCAGTACTTC
TRBJ1-2 TRBV29-1 . . CSVDSVAVRGDYGYTF TGCAGCGTTGATTCGGTTGCGGTCAGGGGCGATTATGGCTACACCTTC
TRBJ2-1 TRBV4-2 TRBD2 . CASSEGLAEYNEQFF TGTGCCAGCAGCGAGGGACTAGCGGAGTACAATGAGCAGTTCTTC
TRBJ1-1 TRBV29-1 TRBD1 . CSAEGQGARFFF TGCAGCGCCGAGGGACAGGGGGCGAGGTTTTTCTTT
TRBJ2-7 TRBV5-1 . large CASGTEGLTYEQYF TGCGCCAGCGGGACGGAGGGGCTAACCTACGAGCAGTACTTC
TRBJ2-3 TRBV29-1 TRBD1 once CSVENRGPDTQYF TGCAGCGTTGAAAACAGGGGGCCAGATACGCAGTATTTT
TRBJ2-1 TRBV9 TRBD2 . CASSPGTSGSLLGEQFF TGTGCCAGCAGCCCCGGGACTAGCGGGAGTCTTTTGGGGGAGCAGTTCTTC
TRBJ1-2 TRBV15 TRBD1 . CATSRPGTGDNYGYTF TGTGCCACCAGCAGGCCCGGGACAGGCGATAACTATGGCTACACCTTC
TRBJ1-2 TRBV30 TRBD1 . CASYGTGIGYGYTF TGTGCCTCCTACGGGACAGGGATTGGCTATGGCTACACCTTC
TRBJ1-3 TRBV6-5 TRBD1 . CASSWDSSGNTIYF TGTGCCAGCAGTTGGGACAGCTCTGGAAACACCATATATTTT
TRBJ2-1 TRBV28 TRBD2 few CATNQREGRNEQFF TGTGCCACAAACCAACGGGAGGGCCGGAATGAGCAGTTCTTC
TRBJ1-2 TRBV19 . . CASSISDRSPHYGYTF TGTGCCAGTAGTATCAGTGACAGATCACCTCACTATGGCTACACCTTC
TRBJ2-1 TRBV4-2 . . CASSHRFVGDTYNEQFF TGTGCCAGCAGCCACCGATTCGTAGGGGACACTTACAATGAGCAGTTCTTC
TRBJ1-4 TRBV2 . . CASSEVQTTNEKLFF TGTGCCAGCAGTGAAGTCCAAACAACTAATGAAAAACTGTTTTTT
TRBJ2-7 TRBV7-8 . . CASSNRDSGVEQYF TGTGCCAGCAGCAACCGGGACTCCGGTGTGGAGCAGTACTTC
TRBJ1-2 TRBV14 . few CASSLLSPLTRGYTF TGTGCCAGCAGCCTACTCTCTCCTCTGACGCGGGGCTACACCTTC
TRBJ1-1 TRBV29-1 . . CSVEDGTNTEAFF TGCAGCGTTGAAGATGGCACGAACACTGAAGCTTTCTTT
TRBJ2-3 TRBV7-3 TRBD1 . CASNVGGADTQYF TGTGCCAGCAACGTAGGGGGCGCAGATACGCAGTATTTT
TRBJ2-7 TRBV19 TRBD2 . CASSMAGATYEQYF TGTGCCAGTAGTATGGCGGGAGCAACCTACGAGCAGTACTTC
TRBJ2-1 TRBV6-5 . once CASSYSTRPSYNEQFF TGTGCCAGCAGTTACTCGACTAGGCCCTCCTACAATGAGCAGTTCTTC
TRBJ2-1 TRBV9 TRBD2 . CASSVEAGVMSEQFF TGTGCCAGCAGCGTAGAAGCGGGAGTGATGAGTGAGCAGTTCTTC
TRBJ2-2 TRBV10-3 TRBD2 . CAIVAGNTGELFF TGTGCCATCGTAGCGGGGAACACCGGGGAGCTGTTTTTT
TRBJ2-7 TRBV29-1 TRBD1 . CSVEAPETGYEQYF TGCAGCGTTGAAGCCCCGGAGACAGGGTACGAGCAGTACTTC
TRBJ1-1 TRBV19 . . CASSILRNTEAFF TGTGCCAGTAGTATACTTCGGAACACTGAAGCTTTCTTT
TRBJ2-1 TRBV19 TRBD2 . CASSMRPSGRGEQFF TGTGCCAGTAGTATGAGGCCTAGCGGGAGGGGTGAGCAGTTCTTC